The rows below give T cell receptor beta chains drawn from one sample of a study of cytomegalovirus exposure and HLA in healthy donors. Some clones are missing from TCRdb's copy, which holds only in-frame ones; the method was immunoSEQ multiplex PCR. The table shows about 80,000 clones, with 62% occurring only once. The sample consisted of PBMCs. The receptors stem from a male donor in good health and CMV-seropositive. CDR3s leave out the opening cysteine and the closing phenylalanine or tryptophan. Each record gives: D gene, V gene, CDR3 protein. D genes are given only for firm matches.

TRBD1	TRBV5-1	ASTRTGAQNTEAF
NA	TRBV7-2	ASSQPGSEAF
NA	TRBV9	ASSARQVASPRGEQF
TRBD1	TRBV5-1	ASSATGVPAHEPQH
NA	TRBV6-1	ASSEQDPRTEAF
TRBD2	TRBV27	ASSLTSGTEQY
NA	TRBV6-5	ASSYWRGGNTEAF
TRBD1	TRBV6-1	ASSAIQGAFGEAF
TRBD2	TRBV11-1	ASSLASTSASYEQY
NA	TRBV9	ASSVGGTGNTIY
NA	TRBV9	ASTGELF
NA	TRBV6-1	ASSATVFSGNTIY
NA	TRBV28	ASNTRVSGELF
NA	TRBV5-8	ASSSLTGPRGNQPQH
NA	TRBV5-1	ASSFEAHSYEQY
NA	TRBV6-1	ASSGAVPSPEAF
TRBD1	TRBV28	ASSRDRGSYGYT
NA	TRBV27	ASSEHPNQPQH
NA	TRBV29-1	SVSRAGNINEQF
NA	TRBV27	ASSFRAGDTQY
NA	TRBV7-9	ASSSAAQGGYNEQF
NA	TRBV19	ASSPQGDNSPLH
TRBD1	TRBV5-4	ASSLKGTGGEQY
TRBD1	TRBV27	ASSLNRGYTEAF
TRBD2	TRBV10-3	AISAGAGTDTQY
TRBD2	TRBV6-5	ASAGGGPTDTQY
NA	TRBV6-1	ASSDLGSGANVLT
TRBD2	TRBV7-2	ASSASSGSWLDTQY
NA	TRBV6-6	ASSSFPNTEAF
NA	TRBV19	ASSHINYGNQPQH
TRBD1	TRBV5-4	ASSYQTGDRWWEQF
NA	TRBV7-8	ASSLGLGGNQPQH
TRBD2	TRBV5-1	ASSSGAVAGVGDTQY
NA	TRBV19	ASSKGANVDTQY
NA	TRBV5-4	ASSLSGGRGEAF
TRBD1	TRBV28	ASSLGQGGEAF
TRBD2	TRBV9	ASSNERGAYNEQF
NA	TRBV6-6	ASSYWTPSTDTQY
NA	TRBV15	ATSRPPTSPFVTQY
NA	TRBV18	ASSPGGEKLF
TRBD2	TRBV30	AWGAGPYEQY
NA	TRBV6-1	ASSPLGGSGNTIY
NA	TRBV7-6	ASSTSGVQQPQH
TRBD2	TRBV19	ASSGPGALAGTVTQY
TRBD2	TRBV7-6	ASSSGLAGEETQY